This note documents a single T cell receptor beta chain sequence. The data were taken from a study of blood T cell repertoires in COVID-19. Overall study: COVID-19 samples, acute and convalescent, were from the United States, Italy and Spain.

Seattle patients were enrolled while actively infected and followed longitudinally. As handled by the study authors: Amplification of reference gene primers was used by the study to estimate nucleated cell counts. Produced via immunoSEQ multiplex PCR; TCRdb's table is partial and in-frame only. That table is the source of V, J and clone size, and D and trimming were worked out from the DNA. In the table there are hundreds of thousands of clones, around 90% of which are singletons. This CDR3 is 17 amino acids long. V dropped 0 bases and J dropped 3 bases, with 17 bases sitting between them. The germline CDR1 and CDR2 sequences are MNHEY and SMNVEV (reference sequence).

The receptor was isolated from a woman in her 50s with COVID-19, enrolled during active disease. The V and J genes are TRBV27 and TRBJ1-1, with TRBD1 as a possible D gene (5 bases). The sample was peripheral blood. DNA of the CDR3: TGTGCCAGCAGTTTATCGGTGGGCGGGGCCGAGGACACTGAAGCTTTCTTT. This encodes CASSLSVGGAEDTEAFF.